The clone carrying this T cell receptor beta chain appeared many times. In the authors' workflow: For nucleated cells, counts were estimated from reference gene primer amplification. Clones were sequenced by immunoSEQ multiplex PCR, and TCRdb holds only the in-frame ones, with some missing. V, J and clone size reflect that table, while D and trimming were determined from the DNA. Here the sample spans under 200,000 clones, more than 70% being singletons. Germline V gene data show CDR1 as MNHEY and CDR2 as SMNVEV (reference sequence). V was pared by 6 bases and J by 4 bases, with 12 bases of the junction left unmatched. The CDR3 totals 17 residues. The data stem from a study of blood T cell repertoires in COVID-19.

Sequenced input: peripheral blood. V gene TRBV27 combines with J gene TRBJ2-3; 11 bases match TRBD2. The clonotype was recovered from a man between 18 and 35 years old with active or convalescent COVID-19. This chain's CDR3 is CASRITSGGFVADTQYF. The CDR3 nucleotides are TGTGCCAGCAGGATAACTAGCGGGGGCTTTGTTGCAGATACGCAGTATTTT.